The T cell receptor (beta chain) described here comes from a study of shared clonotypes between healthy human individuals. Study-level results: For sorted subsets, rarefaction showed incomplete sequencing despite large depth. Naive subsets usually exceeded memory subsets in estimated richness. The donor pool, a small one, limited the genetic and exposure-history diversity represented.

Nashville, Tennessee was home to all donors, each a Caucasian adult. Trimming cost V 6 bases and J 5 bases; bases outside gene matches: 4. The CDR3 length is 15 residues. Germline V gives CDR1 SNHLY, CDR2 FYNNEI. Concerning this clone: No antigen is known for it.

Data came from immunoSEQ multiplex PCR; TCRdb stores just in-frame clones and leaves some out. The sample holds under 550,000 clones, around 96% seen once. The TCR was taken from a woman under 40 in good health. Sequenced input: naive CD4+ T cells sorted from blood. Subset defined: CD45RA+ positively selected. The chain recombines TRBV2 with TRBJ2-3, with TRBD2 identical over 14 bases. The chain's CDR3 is CASRRLAGGGDTQYF. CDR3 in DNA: TGTGCCAGCAGACGACTAGCGGGAGGGGGAGATACGCAGTATTTT.